These 26 T cell receptor beta chains came from one sample sequenced in a study of blood T cell repertoires in COVID-19. The protocol was immunoSEQ multiplex PCR, while the TCRdb copy is restricted to in-frame clones and leaves out a portion. This table has under 300,000 clones, around 84% appearing once. The sequenced material came from PBMCs or T cells enriched from blood (not recorded which). The origin of the receptors is a woman in her fifties or sixties who had recovered from COVID-19.

Written as DNA, the CDR3 is TGTGCCAGCTCCCTTGGGACTAGCGGGAGCTCCTACGAGCAGTACTTC. This encodes CASSLGTSGSSYEQYF. This chain joins TRBV18 and TRBJ2-7; TRBD2 matches at 14 bases. CDR1 is KGHSH, CDR2 LQKENI, per germline. The CDR3 sequence is 16 residues long. J was trimmed by 0 bases and V by 6 bases; bases with no gene match: 4.

J is TRBJ2-1 and V is TRBV11-2; 7 bases match TRBD1. With 1 base clipped from V and 9 bases from J, the junction kept 3 bases outside the gene matches. This CDR3 has 13 residues. CDR1 and CDR2 (germline): SGHAT, FQNNGV. CDR3 nucleotide sequence: TGTGCCAGCAGCTTAGCGACAGGGTTTGAGCAGTTCTTC. It translates to CASSLATGFEQFF.

The genes are TRBV28 and TRBJ2-7; D perhaps matches TRBD1 (5 bases). The germline V and J ends were trimmed by 4 bases and 6 bases, with 7 bases remaining between them. The CDR3 is made up of 11 amino acids. Germline loops: CDR1 MDHEN, CDR2 SYDVKM. The DNA of the CDR3 is TGTGCCAGCAGTTCCAGGGTCGAGCAGTACTTC. Residues: CASSSRVEQYF.

This clone has just a few counts. The chain is built from TRBV3-1 (or the pseudogene TRBV3-2) and TRBJ1-5; D uncertain. Trimming took 0 bases from V and 5 from J, leaving 11 bases between them. The CDR3 has 15 residues. In germline, CDR1 is LGHDT, CDR2 YNNKEL (reference sequence). The CDR3 sequence: CASSQDLLPDQPQHF. CDR3 nucleotide sequence: TGTGCCAGCAGCCAAGACCTCCTGCCAGATCAGCCCCAGCATTTT.

The chain recombines TRBV18 with TRBJ1-2; D is possibly TRBD1 (6 bases). The CDR3 loop spans 15 amino acids. Trimming took 2 bases from V and 7 from J, leaving 17 bases between them. The germline V gene encodes CDR1 KGHSH and CDR2 LQKENI. The CDR3 DNA is TGTGCCAGCTCACCAGAAGAAGGGAGGGGGTTTGGCTACACCTTC. It specifies CASSPEEGRGFGYTF. The whole variable domain, filled in from reference TRBV18 and TRBJ1-2, reads NAGVMQNPRHLVRRRGQEARLRCSPMKGHSHVYWYRQLPEEGLKFMVYLQKENIIDESGMPKERFSAEFPKEGPSILRIQQVVRGDSAAYFCASSPEEGRGFGYTFGSGTRLTVV.

This clone was detected a few times. The chain joins TRBV28 to TRBJ2-7, with 7 bases lining up with TRBD2. Germline CDR1 is MDHEN and CDR2 is SYDVKM. With V trimmed by 2 bases and J by 7 bases, 14 bases remained unmatched. The CDR3 contains 16 residues. CDR3 sequence: CASSLNRSGVSWEQYF. In nucleotides, the CDR3 is TGTGCCAGCAGTTTAAATCGCAGCGGGGTATCCTGGGAGCAGTACTTC.

This clone has a handful of counts. This chain connects TRBV27 to TRBJ2-7, with D possibly being TRBD2 (6 bases). The CDR3 loop spans 15 amino acids. V lost 3 bases and J 3 bases, leaving 15 bases between the germline ends. Germline V gene lookup returns CDR1 MNHEY and CDR2 SMNVEV (reference sequence). The CDR3 here is CASSFMAGSLYEQYF. For the CDR3, the DNA is TGTGCCAGCAGTTTTATGGCGGGATCCCTCTACGAGCAGTACTTC.

The chain is built from TRBV28 and TRBJ2-7, with a possible D match to TRBD1 (6 bases). Trimming stripped 4 bases from V and 3 bases from J, with 16 bases between. This CDR3 is built from 15 residues. CDR1 and CDR2 from the germline V gene are MDHEN and SYDVKM. The CDR3 loop reads CASSSGGQGNYEQYF. CDR3 bases: TGTGCCAGCAGTTCCGGCGGGCAGGGGAACTACGAGCAGTACTTC.

The chain employs TRBV7-2 and TRBJ1-5, with 7 bases lining up with TRBD1. Germline V gene data show CDR1 as SGHTA and CDR2 as FQGNSA. The V gene end was trimmed by 3 bases and the J gene end by 0 bases; junction bases not matched to a gene: 2. The CDR3 runs 15 residues. CDR3 sequence: CASSLDRYSNQPQHF. CDR3 DNA: TGTGCCAGCAGCTTGGACAGGTATAGCAATCAGCCCCAGCATTTT.

The chain has TRBV4-2 and TRBJ2-7, with D tentatively TRBD2 (5 bases). From germline, CDR1 is LGHNA and CDR2 YNFKEQ. The CDR3 runs 15 residues. V was cut by 0 bases and J by 3 bases, with 12 bases left in between. The DNA for the CDR3 is TGTGCCAGCAGCCAAGATGAAGCGGCTTACTACGAGCAGTACTTC. This sequence encodes CASSQDEAAYYEQYF.

V and J are TRBV28 and TRBJ1-3, with TRBD1 identical over 8 bases. CDR1 and CDR2 (germline): MDHEN, SYDVKM. This CDR3 is 13 amino acids long. J gave up 7 bases and V 6 bases, and 5 bases lay outside the gene matches. The CDR3 reads CASRRDRYNTIYF. CDR3 DNA sequence: TGTGCCAGCAGGAGGGACAGGTACAACACCATATATTTT. Together with reference TRBV28 and TRBJ1-3, the CDR3 gives the full variable domain: DVKVTQSSRYLVKRTGEKVFLECVQDMDHENMFWYRQDPGLGLRLIYFSYDVKMKEKGDIPEGYSVSREKKERFSLILESASTNQTSMYLCASRRDRYNTIYFGEGSWLTVV.

J is TRBJ2-3 and V is TRBV6-4; the match to TRBD2 covers 11 bases. Trimming at V came to 4 bases and at J to 3 bases, leaving 9 bases not matched to a gene. The CDR3 consists of 17 residues. Germline V lookup: CDR1 MRHNA, CDR2 SNTAGT. As DNA, the CDR3 is TGTGCCAGCAGTGCTACTAGCGGGAGCGGGGGGACAGATACGCAGTATTTT. It yields the protein CASSATSGSGGTDTQYF.

The V gene is TRBV28, the J gene TRBJ2-1; D ambiguous. This CDR3 is 12 amino acids long. With 3 bases removed from V and 10 bases from J, the gap between germline ends came to 10 bases. Per germline, CDR1 MDHEN and CDR2 SYDVKM. Here the CDR3 DNA reads TGTGCCAGCAGTTTGACTCTTTTAGAGCAGTTCTTC. Translation: CASSLTLLEQFF.

This clone was seen a few times. The chain recombines TRBV5-4 with TRBJ1-3; D is undetermined. V was shortened by 4 bases and J by 0 bases, with 11 bases between the two germline ends. The length of the CDR3 is 15 residues. Germline CDR1 is SGHNT and CDR2 is YYREEE (reference sequence). The CDR3 loop reads CASSPDISSGNTIYF. CDR3 nucleotides: TGTGCCAGCAGCCCCGACATAAGCTCTGGAAACACCATATATTTT.

In DNA, the CDR3 is TGTGCCATCAGTGAGACCGGGACAGGACCTGCCAACACTGAAGCTTTCTTT. This translates into CAISETGTGPANTEAFF. This sequence joins TRBV10-3 and TRBJ1-1; 8 bases are shared with TRBD1. The CDR3 loop spans 17 amino acids. V was pared by 2 bases and J by 2 bases, with 10 bases of the junction left unmatched. Germline V gene lookup returns CDR1 ENHRY and CDR2 SYGVKD.

The V call is TRBV29-1, the J call TRBJ1-1, with 9 bases identical to TRBD1. The CDR3 totals 17 residues. Germline CDR1 SQVTM, CDR2 ANQGSEA. V trimming: 4 bases; J trimming: 0 bases; junction bases outside the gene matches: 12. The CDR3 protein is CSVVFGAQGALNTEAFF. The CDR3 nucleotides are TGCAGCGTTGTCTTTGGGGCACAGGGGGCACTGAACACTGAAGCTTTCTTT.

J is TRBJ2-3 and V is TRBV10-3; no firm D call. The germline V gene has CDR1 ENHRY and CDR2 SYGVKD. V lost 2 bases to trimming and J lost 4 bases, with 7 bases between them. The CDR3 has 13 residues. The CDR3 DNA is TGTGCCATCAGTGAGAGAGGCGCAGATACGCAGTATTTT. Amino acids: CAISERGADTQYF.

This sequence joins TRBV9 and TRBJ2-6, with D perhaps TRBD2 (6 bases). Germline V lookup: CDR1 SGDLS, CDR2 YYNGEE. Trimming shortened V by 0 bases and J by 6 bases, and 7 bases separated the two germline ends. This CDR3 contains 14 residues. The CDR3 coding sequence is TGTGCCAGCAGCGTAGGGGGGGTGGCCAACGTCCTGACTTTC. Its translation: CASSVGGVANVLTF.

The genes are TRBV10-3 and TRBJ2-1; D is possibly TRBD1 (5 bases). This CDR3 is built from 15 residues. Germline loops: CDR1 ENHRY, CDR2 SYGVKD. The ends were cut back, 0 bases at V and 7 bases at J, with 13 bases in the middle. DNA of the CDR3: TGTGCCATCAGTGAGTCAGGGGCTAGGATAAATGAGCAGTTCTTC. This sequence encodes CAISESGARINEQFF.

The chain employs TRBV27 and TRBJ2-7; 10 bases map to TRBD1. Per germline, CDR1 MNHEY and CDR2 SMNVEV (reference sequence). The CDR3 spans 15 residues. V trimming: 4 bases; J trimming: 4 bases; junction bases outside the gene matches: 7. CDR3 in DNA: TGTGCCAGCAGTTCCTCCGGGACAGGGGTTTACGAGCAGTACTTC. It specifies CASSSSGTGVYEQYF.

This clone was observed a single time. The J gene is TRBJ2-4, the V gene TRBV9; TRBD2 matches at 9 bases. CDR1 is SGDLS, CDR2 YYNGEE, per germline. The CDR3 consists of 15 residues. Germline trimming cut 4 bases from V and 9 bases from J; bases unmatched to any gene: 11. The CDR3: CASSPASGVGAIQYF. CDR3 in DNA: TGTGCCAGCAGCCCCGCTAGCGGGGTGGGGGCCATTCAGTACTTC.

The V call is TRBV6-8, the J call TRBJ2-7; 9 positions agree with TRBD1. Trimming cost V 4 bases and J 1 base; bases outside gene matches: 8. Germline lookup yields CDR1 MNHGY and CDR2 SAAAGT. This CDR3 spans 16 amino acids. CDR3 nucleotides: TGTGCCAGCAGTTGGACGGGACAGGGAAATTCCTACGAGCAGTACTTC. Its protein is CASSWTGQGNSYEQYF.

The rearrangement links TRBV29-1 to TRBJ1-1; D may be TRBD1 (5 bases). Germline CDR1 reads SQVTM; CDR2 reads ANQGSEA. The CDR3 is 12 amino acids. The V gene lost 7 bases and the J gene lost 2 bases, with 11 bases spanning the gap. The CDR3 coding sequence is TGCAGCGCCAGGACACCTAACACTGAAGCTTTCTTT. Amino acid sequence: CSARTPNTEAFF.

The chain carries TRBV28 and TRBJ2-7, with TRBD1 identical over 8 bases. V lost 5 bases to trimming and J lost 3 bases; unmatched junction nucleotides: 6. In germline, CDR1 is MDHEN, CDR2 SYDVKM. The CDR3 spans 14 residues. CDR3 amino acids: CASSAPGQVYEQYF. The CDR3 nucleotides are TGTGCCAGCAGTGCCCCGGGACAGGTCTACGAGCAGTACTTC.

This clone was recorded only once. The chain joins TRBV28 to TRBJ2-1; 12 positions agree with TRBD2. With V trimmed by 6 bases and J by 5 bases, 14 bases remained unmatched. This CDR3 has 18 amino acids. Germline V gene data show CDR1 as MDHEN and CDR2 as SYDVKM. Here the CDR3 DNA reads TGTGCCAGCAGGCCCAGTGAGCTAGCGGGAGGGTCCCACAATGAGCAGTTCTTC. Its translation: CASRPSELAGGSHNEQFF.

The chain recombines TRBV2 with TRBJ2-7, with 9 bases fitting TRBD2. CDR3 length: 21 amino acids. Per germline, CDR1 SNHLY and CDR2 FYNNEI. V shed 2 bases and J 3 bases; nucleotides not matched to a gene: 23. CDR3 sequence reads: CASSESFYRGKRSGGIYEQYF. The DNA of the CDR3 is TGTGCCAGCAGTGAAAGCTTTTACAGGGGTAAGCGTAGCGGGGGTATCTACGAGCAGTACTTC. The whole variable domain, filled in from reference TRBV2 and TRBJ2-7, reads EPEVTQTPSHQVTQMGQEVILRCVPISNHLYFYWYRQILGQKVEFLVSFYNNEISEKSEIFDDQFSVERPDGSNFTLKIRSTKLEDSAMYFCASSESFYRGKRSGGIYEQYFGPGTRLTVT.